The 20 T cell receptor beta chains below were found in one sample sequenced in a study of Ad26.COV2.S vaccination and SARS-CoV-2 variants. Generated by immunoSEQ multiplex PCR, the TCRdb table keeps only in-frame clones and is missing some. The profile shows about 350,000 clones, 75% to 90% of them singletons. Treatment: some 20 received Ad26.COV2.S at low or high dose, single or two shots; 5 received placebo; per-sample allocation not given. Collection of the samples took place on day 63 after the first injection of vaccine or placebo. Sequencing used peripheral blood, obtained in a trial of Ad26.COV2.S vaccine versus placebo. The receptors shown here come from a person aged 18-65 years who received the Ad26.COV2.S COVID-19 vaccine or a placebo.

The V call is TRBV5-1, the J call TRBJ2-5; the D gene is possibly TRBD2 (6 bases). In germline, CDR1 is SGHRS, CDR2 YFSETQ. V was trimmed by 3 bases and J by 5 bases, leaving 14 bases between them. The CDR3 is made up of 14 amino acids. CDR3 sequence reads: CASSSTGGRETQYF. The CDR3 DNA sequence: TGCGCCAGCAGCTCTACCGGGGGTCGGGAGACCCAGTACTTC.

Only a few counts were recorded for this clone. V and J are TRBV5-1 and TRBJ1-5; 7 positions match TRBD1. This CDR3 region has 14 residues. Germline CDR1 and CDR2: SGHRS and YFSETQ. The ends lost 3 bases at V and 7 bases at J; junction bases unmatched: 7. The CDR3 DNA follows: TGCGCCAGCAGCTCCAGGGGGGGGGAGCAGCCCCAGCATTTT. Its protein product is CASSSRGGEQPQHF.

The V gene is TRBV28, the J gene TRBJ2-7, with D hard to call. The CDR3 runs 15 residues. Trimming left V 7 bases short and J 5 bases short, with 21 bases between. The germline gives CDR1 MDHEN, CDR2 SYDVKM. This chain's CDR3 is CASIPGSRSHNEQYF. In DNA, the CDR3 is TGTGCCAGCATCCCAGGTTCAAGATCCCATAACGAGCAGTACTTC.

The genes are TRBV19 and TRBJ2-5; D might be TRBD2 (5 bases). V was pared by 3 bases and J by 4 bases, with 15 bases between. The CDR3 extends over 15 amino acids. Germline V gives CDR1 LNHDA, CDR2 SQIVND (reference sequence). CDR3 nucleotides: TGTGCCAGTAGTATTGCAGGAGGATTATTAGAGACCCAGTACTTC. Translated, it gives CASSIAGGLLETQYF.

This chain uses TRBV5-5 with TRBJ2-7, with 7 nucleotides matching TRBD1. CDR1 is SGHKS, CDR2 YYEKEE, per germline (reference sequence). CDR3 length equals 16 residues. J was trimmed by 4 bases and V by 0 bases; bases with no gene match: 10. The CDR3 DNA reads as TGTGCCAGCAGCTTGGGAGGGGACAGAGAGTATTACGAGCAGTACTTC. It translates to CASSLGGDREYYEQYF.

V usage is TRBV9 and J usage is TRBJ2-1; 8 nucleotides match TRBD2. CDR3 size: 16 residues. The V and J ends lost 3 bases and 1 base, in that order; junction bases with no gene match: 6. The V gene's germline CDR1 is SGDLS and CDR2 YYNGEE. CDR3 coding DNA: TGTGCCAGCAGCGGAACTACTAGCGGATCCTACAATGAGCAGTTCTTC. This codes for CASSGTTSGSYNEQFF.

The V and J genes are TRBV27 and TRBJ2-7; D is possibly TRBD1 or TRBD2 (5 bases each). The CDR3 consists of 14 residues. The V end lost 2 bases, the J end lost 6 bases, and 14 bases lay between the germline ends. Germline loops: CDR1 MNHEY, CDR2 SMNVEV (reference sequence). The CDR3 sequence is CASSLGGLVAEQYF. In DNA, the CDR3 is TGTGCCAGCAGTTTAGGGGGTTTGGTCGCCGAGCAGTACTTC.

This chain connects TRBV27 to TRBJ2-1; 8 bases match TRBD2. CDR1 is MNHEY and CDR2 is SMNVEV in the germline V gene (reference sequence). The CDR3 length is 12 residues. V shed 6 bases and J 7 bases; nucleotides not matched to a gene: 2. The CDR3: CASSLAGNEQFF. The CDR3 coding sequence is TGTGCCAGCAGCTTAGCGGGGAATGAGCAGTTCTTC.

This clone has only one observation. The CDR3 spells CASSLPPANTGELFF. The DNA for the CDR3 is TGCGCCAGCAGCCTTCCCCCCGCGAACACCGGGGAGCTGTTTTTT. This chain joins TRBV5-1 and TRBJ2-2; D gene uncertain. CDR1 is SGHRS and CDR2 is YFSETQ in the germline V gene. The CDR3 is 15 amino acids. Deletions cut 4 bases from V and 0 bases from J, with 10 bases between.

The chain employs TRBV20-1 and TRBJ2-7, with unresolved D. V was clipped by 3 bases and J by 2 bases, with 5 bases between them. Looked up from germline, CDR1 is DFQATT and CDR2 is SNEGSKA (reference sequence). The CDR3 consists of 11 residues. In DNA form, the CDR3 reads TGCAGTGCTAGTAACCCCTACGAGCAGTACTTC. This codes for CSASNPYEQYF.

This chain joins TRBV13 and TRBJ1-2; a possible D gene is TRBD1 (5 bases). This CDR3 comprises 15 residues. Germline CDR1 reads PRHDT; CDR2 reads FYEKMQ (reference sequence). Trimming removed 5 bases at V and 0 bases at J, with 13 bases between. CDR3 bases: TGTGCCAGCAGCAGAGGGACTGAAACTAACTATGGCTACACCTTC. It specifies CASSRGTETNYGYTF.

Here the CDR3 reads CASSSAYNSPLHF. The CDR3 DNA follows: TGTGCCAGCAGTTCGGCCTATAATTCACCCCTCCACTTT. The chain is built from TRBV27 and TRBJ1-6; no clear D. The CDR3 contains 13 residues. The germline V gene has CDR1 MNHEY and CDR2 SMNVEV (reference sequence). Trimming stripped 4 bases from V and 2 bases from J, with 3 bases between.

The chain uses TRBV6-5 and TRBJ2-2, with D uncertain. CDR3 length: 12 amino acids. V was clipped by 5 bases and J by 5 bases, with 6 bases between them. The germline gives CDR1 MNHEY, CDR2 SVGAGI. CDR3 bases: TGTGCCAGCAGTCTCAATACCGGGGAGCTGTTTTTT. Amino acids: CASSLNTGELFF.

This chain connects TRBV29-1 to TRBJ2-3, with TRBD2 identical over 11 bases. From germline, CDR1 is SQVTM and CDR2 ANQGSEA. J lost 2 bases, V lost 4 bases, and 17 bases had no gene match. The CDR3 runs to 19 residues. CDR3 coding DNA: TGCAGCGTTGTTCCGAGTTTAGCGGGGGGGAAACTCAACACAGATACGCAGTATTTT. It yields the protein CSVVPSLAGGKLNTDTQYF.

V usage is TRBV10-3 and J usage is TRBJ2-3, with 8 bases matching TRBD2. This CDR3 is built from 15 residues. J gave up 5 bases and V 4 bases, and 8 bases lay outside the gene matches. Looked up from germline, CDR1 is ENHRY and CDR2 is SYGVKD. The CDR3: CAISGSGGPQDTQYF. The CDR3 coding sequence is TGTGCCATCAGTGGCAGCGGGGGACCCCAAGATACGCAGTATTTT.

CDR3 protein: CASSPRGPLTSDTQYF. The DNA of the CDR3 is TGCGCCAGCAGCCCCCGAGGGCCCCTTACCTCGGATACGCAGTATTTT. The chain employs TRBV5-1 and TRBJ2-3; a weak D match, TRBD2 (5 bases). CDR3 length: 16 residues. Between the trimmed V and J ends, which lost 4 bases and 6 bases, there was a span of 21 bases. The germline gives CDR1 SGHRS, CDR2 YFSETQ.

J is TRBJ1-1 and V is TRBV18; a weak D match, TRBD1 (6 bases). The germline V gene has CDR1 KGHSH and CDR2 LQKENI. Trimming stripped 0 bases from V and 10 bases from J, with 12 bases between. The CDR3 spans 13 residues. Here the CDR3 DNA reads TGTGCCAGCTCACCACCTGGGGGCGCAACAGCTTTCTTT. This codes for CASSPPGGATAFF. The full variable domain, its missing parts supplied by reference TRBV18 and TRBJ1-1, is NAGVMQNPRHLVRRRGQEARLRCSPMKGHSHVYWYRQLPEEGLKFMVYLQKENIIDESGMPKERFSAEFPKEGPSILRIQQVVRGDSAAYFCASSPPGGATAFFGQGTRLTVV.

J is TRBJ2-2 and V is TRBV15; D ambiguous. This CDR3 region has 16 residues. Trimming took off 0 bases at V and 6 bases at J, with 14 bases between the two ends. Germline V lookup: CDR1 LNHNV, CDR2 YYDKDF (reference sequence). CDR3 bases: TGTGCCACCAGCAGAGATCGTGGTTTCCAATCCGGGGAGCTGTTTTTT. This codes for CATSRDRGFQSGELFF.

The gene calls are TRBV11-2 and TRBJ2-3, with 14 positions matching TRBD2. CDR1 and CDR2 from the germline V gene are SGHAT and FQNNGV. This CDR3 comprises 17 residues. Losses at the gene ends were 2 bases for V and 4 bases for J; bases not matched to a gene: 5. This CDR3 reads CASSLSPTSGGADTQYF. CDR3 nucleotide sequence: TGTGCCAGCAGCTTATCCCCGACTAGCGGGGGGGCAGATACGCAGTATTTT.

CDR3 DNA: TGCGCCAGCCGCCGGGAAATGGGGACCCAGTACTTC. Translating it yields CASRREMGTQYF. This chain joins TRBV5-1 and TRBJ2-5, with TRBD2 as a possible D gene (5 bases). The CDR3 spans 12 residues. V was cut by 7 bases and J by 7 bases, with 14 bases left in between. CDR1 and CDR2 from the germline V gene are SGHRS and YFSETQ.